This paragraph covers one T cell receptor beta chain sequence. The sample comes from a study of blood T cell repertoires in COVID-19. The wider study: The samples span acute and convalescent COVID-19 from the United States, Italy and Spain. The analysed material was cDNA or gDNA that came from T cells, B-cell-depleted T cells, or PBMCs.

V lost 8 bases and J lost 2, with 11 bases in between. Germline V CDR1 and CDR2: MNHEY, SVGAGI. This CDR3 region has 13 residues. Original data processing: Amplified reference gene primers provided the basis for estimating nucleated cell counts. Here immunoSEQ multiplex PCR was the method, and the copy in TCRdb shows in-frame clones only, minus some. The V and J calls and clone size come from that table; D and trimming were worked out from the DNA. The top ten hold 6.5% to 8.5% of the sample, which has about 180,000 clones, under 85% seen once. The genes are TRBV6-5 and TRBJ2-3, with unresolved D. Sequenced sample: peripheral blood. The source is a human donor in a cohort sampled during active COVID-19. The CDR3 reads CASLISSTDTQYF. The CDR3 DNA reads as TGTGCCAGCTTAATATCCTCCACAGATACGCAGTATTTT.